This TCR beta chain is from a study of OX40 agonist ivuxolimab in advanced cancers. At cycle 4 day 1, cycle 7 day 1, and baseline, blood was sampled. TCRdb's table, derived via immunoSEQ multiplex PCR, lists solely in-frame clones and lacks some. The data hold some 77,000 clones, with 75% to 90% observed a single time. The length of the CDR3 is 11 residues. V lost 0 bases, J lost 11 bases, and 8 bases lay in between. Looked up from germline, CDR1 is GTSNPN and CDR2 is SVGIG (reference sequence). This TCR was sampled from an adult with an advanced solid tumor such as melanoma, head and neck, liver or kidney cancer. The V gene is TRBV30, the J gene TRBJ1-5; D not resolved. Sequencing used CD4+ or CD8+ T cells sorted from blood, obtained in a trial of the OX40 agonist ivuxolimab. This CDR3 reads CAWSVGQTQHF. The CDR3 DNA is TGTGCCTGGAGTGTAGGGCAGACCCAGCATTTT.